This is a list of T cell receptor beta chains from one sample in a study of Ad26.COV2.S vaccination and SARS-CoV-2 variants. Only in-frame clones appear in the TCRdb table, and some are missing; sequencing was by immunoSEQ multiplex PCR. This table has around 450,000 clones, 89% appearing once. The starting material was peripheral blood, obtained in a trial of Ad26.COV2.S vaccine versus placebo. These receptors came from a person aged 18 to 65 who received the Ad26.COV2.S COVID-19 vaccine or a placebo. Both conserved end residues are trimmed from each CDR3. Each record gives: V gene, clone size, J gene, CDR3 protein. The size field is filled for only some rows; it gives once, few, many or a size class.

v_call: TRBV28
clone_size: NA
j_call: TRBJ1-1
cdr3_aa: ASAYPGSGNTEAF

v_call: TRBV5-1
clone_size: NA
j_call: TRBJ2-1
cdr3_aa: ASSLGSARNEQF

v_call: TRBV29-1
clone_size: NA
j_call: TRBJ2-7
cdr3_aa: SVAGNRGGGEQY

v_call: TRBV5-1
clone_size: NA
j_call: TRBJ1-2
cdr3_aa: ASSTGQGTDGYT

v_call: TRBV18
clone_size: NA
j_call: TRBJ2-5
cdr3_aa: ASSPLSGREETQY

v_call: TRBV25-1
clone_size: NA
j_call: TRBJ2-5
cdr3_aa: ASSGHGWETQY

v_call: TRBV6-5
clone_size: NA
j_call: TRBJ2-2
cdr3_aa: ATVGVVTGELF

v_call: TRBV7-2
clone_size: NA
j_call: TRBJ2-1
cdr3_aa: ASSQGLANNEQF

v_call: TRBV10-3
clone_size: once
j_call: TRBJ2-5
cdr3_aa: AISESQGTETQY

v_call: TRBV30
clone_size: few
j_call: TRBJ2-2
cdr3_aa: AWSDGAGELF

v_call: TRBV18
clone_size: NA
j_call: TRBJ2-6
cdr3_aa: ASSPRGQESGANVLT

v_call: TRBV4-2
clone_size: NA
j_call: TRBJ1-2
cdr3_aa: ASSQASAIEYGYT

v_call: TRBV2
clone_size: NA
j_call: TRBJ2-3
cdr3_aa: ASSPDIWGKDTQY

v_call: TRBV2
clone_size: NA
j_call: TRBJ1-5
cdr3_aa: ASRGPGGRNQPQH

v_call: TRBV11-2
clone_size: NA
j_call: TRBJ2-7
cdr3_aa: ASSLPRDSQEAQY